The rows below give T cell receptor beta chains drawn from one sample of a study of T cells in Graves' hyperthyroidism and ophthalmopathy. From the multiplex PCR reads, TCRdb called clonotypes with MiXCR, one entry per CDR3 protein. The data contain some 740,000 distinct CDR3 sequences, 14% of them singletons. Specimen: blood. These receptors originate from a woman aged 18-35 years with Graves' hyperthyroidism. The CDR3 runs from the conserved cysteine through the conserved F or W. The order of the fields is J gene, clone size, V gene, D gene, CDR3 DNA, CDR3 protein. The D gene is left open where the match is weak. Clone size appears in some rows only: once, few, many, or a class for an expanded clone.

TRBJ2-7	.	TRBV5-6	TRBD2	TGTGCCAGCAGTCCTAGCGGGGGTGCCTACGAGCAGTACTTC	CASSPSGGAYEQYF
TRBJ2-1	few	TRBV9	TRBD2	TGTGCCAGGAATGGGACTAGCGCCTACAATGAGCAGTTCTTC	CARNGTSAYNEQFF
TRBJ2-3	many	TRBV5-1	TRBD2	TGCGCCAGCGGAAGCGGGAGGGCCGATACGCAGTATTTT	CASGSGRADTQYF
TRBJ2-1	.	TRBV27	TRBD2	TGTGCCAGCATAGGCCGGCTTGGACTAGCGACCTACAATGAGCAGTTCTTC	CASIGRLGLATYNEQFF
TRBJ1-2	few	TRBV30	.	TGTGCCTGGATCCCGGGGGGGTGGGACTATGGCTACACCTTC	CAWIPGGWDYGYTF
TRBJ2-7	few	TRBV27	TRBD1	TGTGCCAGCAGCTGGGGACAGGGGGCTATCTACGAGCAGTACTTC	CASSWGQGAIYEQYF
TRBJ1-1	.	TRBV12-5	.	TGTGCTAGTCGTTTAGTGAGGGCTTTCTTT	CASRLVRAFF
TRBJ2-7	many	TRBV6-5	.	TGTGCCAGCAGTTACGACCCGGGAAGCAACGAGCAGTACTTC	CASSYDPGSNEQYF
TRBJ2-7	many	TRBV7-9	TRBD2	TGTGCCAGCAGCACTAAGCGGGAGCATGGCTACGAGCAGTACTTC	CASSTKREHGYEQYF
TRBJ2-7	many	TRBV2	.	TGTGCCAGCAGGGACAATACCTACGAGCAGTACTTC	CASRDNTYEQYF
TRBJ2-3	many	TRBV29-1	.	TGCAGCGTTGAACCAAGAAAAGTGGGAGATACGCAGTATTTT	CSVEPRKVGDTQYF
TRBJ2-3	.	TRBV28	.	TGTGCCAGCAGCGTCGGGGGCGGGAGTCCCGATACGCAGTATTTT	CASSVGGGSPDTQYF
TRBJ1-1	many	TRBV28	.	TGTGCCAGCACCTCTGCCCTGAACACTGAAGCTTTCTTT	CASTSALNTEAFF
TRBJ1-1	few	TRBV15	.	TGTGCCACTGAAGCACCGGGGGTCCCTGAAGCTTTCTTT	CATEAPGVPEAFF
TRBJ2-1	many	TRBV20-1	.	TGCAGTGCTCGGCCGACCTACAATGAGCAGTTCTTC	CSARPTYNEQFF
TRBJ2-5	few	TRBV6-1	TRBD1	TGTGCCAGCAGTGAAGTCCGGGCAGGGGGCCCCCAAGAGACCCAGTACTTC	CASSEVRAGGPQETQYF
TRBJ2-1	many	TRBV5-4	TRBD2	TGTGCCAGCAGCTTGGAAGGACTAGCGGGAGGGGATGGCTACAATGAGCAGTTCTTC	CASSLEGLAGGDGYNEQFF
TRBJ2-3	few	TRBV3-1	.	TGTGCCAGCAGCCAAGATGTCGGGAACACGCAGTATTTT	CASSQDVGNTQYF
TRBJ2-1	few	TRBV28	TRBD2	TGTGCCAGCAGTTTATTCCAGGGACTAGGGGCCAATGAGCAGTTCTTC	CASSLFQGLGANEQFF
TRBJ2-4	.	TRBV3-1	.	TGTGCCAGCAGCCAAGGGAGGGGCCTAGCCAAAAACATTCAGTACTTC	CASSQGRGLAKNIQYF
TRBJ1-1	many	TRBV4-3	TRBD1	TGCGCCAGCAGCGTTCAGGGGGCGGACACTGAAGCTTTCTTT	CASSVQGADTEAFF
TRBJ2-1	few	TRBV5-1	TRBD2	TGCGCCAGCAGCTTGGGCAGACTAGCGGGAGGGAGCGGATCCTACAATGAGCAGTTCTTC	CASSLGRLAGGSGSYNEQFF